The sequence of this TCR beta chain was determined in a study of shared clonotypes between healthy human individuals. The study, taken as a whole, reports: Clonotypes that were shared across a handful of donors made up around 5% of naive CD4 clonotypes. Sequencing depth was expected to affect clonotype sharing among donors.

The V and J ends lost 0 bases and 7 bases, in that order; junction bases with no gene match: 5. From germline, CDR1 is KGHSH and CDR2 LQKENI. CDR3 length: 17 residues. Across several immunoSEQ plates, the genomic DNA of each subset was split evenly. Profiling relied on immunoSEQ multiplex PCR, and the TCRdb table lists in-frame clones only, not all of them. The table records under 1,900,000 clones, 97% to 99% of them present only once. This clone has just one count. Its antigen is not identified. The rearrangement joins TRBV18 to TRBJ2-1, with TRBD2 matching over 14 bases. The specimen sequenced was naive CD4+ T cells sorted from blood. Subset of the sample: CD45RA+ positively selected. The TCR originated in a man younger than 45 in good health. CDR3 loop: CASSPPGLAGEPNEQFF. CDR3 coding DNA: TGTGCCAGCTCACCACCGGGACTAGCGGGAGAGCCAAATGAGCAGTTCTTC. The entire variable domain, with the rest obtained from reference TRBV18 and TRBJ2-1, is as follows: NAGVMQNPRHLVRRRGQEARLRCSPMKGHSHVYWYRQLPEEGLKFMVYLQKENIIDESGMPKERFSAEFPKEGPSILRIQQVVRGDSAAYFCASSPPGLAGEPNEQFFGPGTRLTVL.